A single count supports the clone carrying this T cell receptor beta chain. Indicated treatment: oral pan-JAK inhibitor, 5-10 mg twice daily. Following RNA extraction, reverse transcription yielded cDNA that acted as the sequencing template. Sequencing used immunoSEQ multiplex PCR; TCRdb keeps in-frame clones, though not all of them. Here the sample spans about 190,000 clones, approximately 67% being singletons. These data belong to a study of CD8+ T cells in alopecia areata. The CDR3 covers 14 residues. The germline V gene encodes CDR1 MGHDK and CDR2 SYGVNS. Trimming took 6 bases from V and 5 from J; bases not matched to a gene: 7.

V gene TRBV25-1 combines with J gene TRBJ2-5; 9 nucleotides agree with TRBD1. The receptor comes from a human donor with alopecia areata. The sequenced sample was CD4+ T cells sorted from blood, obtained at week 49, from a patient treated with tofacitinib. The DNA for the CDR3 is TGTGCCAGCAGACCGGGACAGGGTTTTGAGACCCAGTACTTC. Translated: CASRPGQGFETQYF.